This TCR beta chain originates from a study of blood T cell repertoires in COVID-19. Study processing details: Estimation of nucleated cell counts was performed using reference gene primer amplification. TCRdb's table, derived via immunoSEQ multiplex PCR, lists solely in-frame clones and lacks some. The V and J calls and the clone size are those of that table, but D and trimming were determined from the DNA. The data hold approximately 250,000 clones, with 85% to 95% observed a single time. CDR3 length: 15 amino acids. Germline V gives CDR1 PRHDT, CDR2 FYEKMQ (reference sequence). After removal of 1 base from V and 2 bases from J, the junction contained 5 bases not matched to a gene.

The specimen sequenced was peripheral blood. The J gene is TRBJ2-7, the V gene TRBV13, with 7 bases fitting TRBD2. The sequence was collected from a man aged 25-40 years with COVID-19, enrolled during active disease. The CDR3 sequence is CASSLDGSGAYEQYF. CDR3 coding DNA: TGTGCCAGCAGCTTAGATGGAAGCGGGGCCTACGAGCAGTACTTC.